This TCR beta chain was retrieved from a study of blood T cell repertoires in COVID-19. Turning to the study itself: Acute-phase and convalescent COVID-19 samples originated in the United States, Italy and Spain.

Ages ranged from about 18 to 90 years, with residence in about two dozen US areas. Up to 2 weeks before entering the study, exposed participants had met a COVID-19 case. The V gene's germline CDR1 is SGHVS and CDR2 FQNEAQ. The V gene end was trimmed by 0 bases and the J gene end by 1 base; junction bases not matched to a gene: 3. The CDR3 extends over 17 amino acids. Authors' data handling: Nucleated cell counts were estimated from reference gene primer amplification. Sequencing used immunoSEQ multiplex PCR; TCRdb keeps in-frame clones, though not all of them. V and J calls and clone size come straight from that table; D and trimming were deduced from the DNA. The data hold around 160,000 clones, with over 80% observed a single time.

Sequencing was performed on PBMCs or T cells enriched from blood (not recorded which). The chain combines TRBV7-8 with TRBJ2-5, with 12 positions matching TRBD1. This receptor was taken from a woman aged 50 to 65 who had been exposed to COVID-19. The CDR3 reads CASSLAGTGGPQETQYF. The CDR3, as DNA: TGTGCCAGCAGCTTAGCTGGGACAGGGGGCCCCCAAGAGACCCAGTACTTC.